This entry features one TCR beta chain sequence. Its specificity is not known. A 200 ng quantity of DNA, roughly 32,000 T cell genomes, went into the sorted-subset replicate PCRs. The table came from immunoSEQ multiplex PCR; TCRdb's copy has only in-frame clones and leaves some out. This sample has about 800,000 clones; about 96% occur once, and the top ten carry 0.2% to 0.25%. This sample is part of a study of shared clonotypes between healthy human individuals. Study-wide context: CD4 naive and CD4 memory each took three plates per donor, while CD8 naive took two and CD8 memory one.

Study findings and constraints: Donors were few, which limited the genetic and exposure-history diversity represented. Sorted-subset samples were not fully sequenced, rarefaction indicated.

Naive CD8 cells lacked CD45RO and underwent positive selection for CCR7, leaving out terminally differentiated effector memory CD45RA+ cells. The germline V gene has CDR1 LNHNV and CDR2 YYDKDF (reference sequence). Trimming removed 1 base at V and 6 bases at J, with 8 bases between. The CDR3 consists of 13 residues. The sequenced material came from naive CD8+ T cells sorted from blood. This TCR derives from a man aged 30-40 years in good health. V usage is TRBV15 and J usage is TRBJ2-3; D is undetermined. CDR3 in amino acids: CATSRVLSDTQYF. In DNA form, the CDR3 reads TGTGCCACCAGCAGAGTTTTGTCGGATACGCAGTATTTT.